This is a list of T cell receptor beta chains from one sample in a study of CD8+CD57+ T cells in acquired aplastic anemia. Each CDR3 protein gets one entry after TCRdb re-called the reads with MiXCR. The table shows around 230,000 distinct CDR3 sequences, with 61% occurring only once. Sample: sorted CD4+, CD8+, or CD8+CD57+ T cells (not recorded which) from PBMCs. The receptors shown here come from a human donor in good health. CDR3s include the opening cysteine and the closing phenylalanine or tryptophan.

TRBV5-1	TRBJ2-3	CASSLAIAPSTDTQYF
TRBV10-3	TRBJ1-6	CAISVEESNSPLHF
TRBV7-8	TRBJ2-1	CASTQSSGTYNEQFF
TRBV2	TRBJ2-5	CASTVPKAGTSGGEGWTQYF
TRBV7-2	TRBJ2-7	CASKTTRGGYEQYF
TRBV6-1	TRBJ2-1	CASPATSGEHNEQFF
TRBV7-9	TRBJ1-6	CASSLDSSYNSPLHF
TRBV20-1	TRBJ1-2	CSAVGQRGLYGYTF
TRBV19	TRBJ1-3	CASSMVFRGVGDGDTIYF
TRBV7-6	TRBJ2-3	CASRRQLAGGSYEQYF
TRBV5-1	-	CASSVAGGPETQYF
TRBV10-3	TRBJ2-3	CAIRAGTGGSTDTQYF
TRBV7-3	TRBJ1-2	CASSLHRVDGYTF
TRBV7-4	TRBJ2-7	CASSLLPQHYEQYF
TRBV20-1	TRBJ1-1	CSARDPSPAGTEAFF
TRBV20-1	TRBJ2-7	CSARGDSYEQYF
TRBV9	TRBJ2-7	CASSVGTSGYYEQYF
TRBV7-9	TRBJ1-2	CASSLPTGLTYGYTF
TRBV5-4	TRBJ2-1	CASSLLAGSYNEQFF
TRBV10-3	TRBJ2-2	CAIMWSDTGELFF
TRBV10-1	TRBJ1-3	CASSECLIWDREGNTIYF
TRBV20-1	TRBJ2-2	CSARPLASGELFF